This T cell receptor (beta chain) is from a study of blood T cell repertoires in COVID-19. Study summary: Acute-phase and convalescent COVID-19 samples originated in the United States, Italy and Spain. Sample material is recorded as cDNA or gDNA derived from T cells, B-cell-depleted T cells, or PBMCs.

Between the trimmed V and J ends, which lost 3 bases and 0 bases, there was a span of 6 bases. There are 15 residues in the CDR3. The germline gives CDR1 LNHDA, CDR2 SQIVND (reference sequence). Original data processing: Scientists estimated how many nucleated cells there were by amplifying reference gene primers. Sequencing used immunoSEQ multiplex PCR; TCRdb keeps in-frame clones, though not all of them. That table gives V, J and clone size, and the DNA gave D and trimming. This sample has about 80,000 clones, with 76% found just once. This sequence originates from a man aged 70 or older with active or convalescent COVID-19. Sequencing was done on a sample of peripheral blood. The chain is built from TRBV19 and TRBJ2-6; no clear D gene. Here the CDR3 reads CASSIQDSGANVLTF. CDR3 DNA: TGTGCCAGTAGTATCCAGGACTCTGGGGCCAACGTCCTGACTTTC.